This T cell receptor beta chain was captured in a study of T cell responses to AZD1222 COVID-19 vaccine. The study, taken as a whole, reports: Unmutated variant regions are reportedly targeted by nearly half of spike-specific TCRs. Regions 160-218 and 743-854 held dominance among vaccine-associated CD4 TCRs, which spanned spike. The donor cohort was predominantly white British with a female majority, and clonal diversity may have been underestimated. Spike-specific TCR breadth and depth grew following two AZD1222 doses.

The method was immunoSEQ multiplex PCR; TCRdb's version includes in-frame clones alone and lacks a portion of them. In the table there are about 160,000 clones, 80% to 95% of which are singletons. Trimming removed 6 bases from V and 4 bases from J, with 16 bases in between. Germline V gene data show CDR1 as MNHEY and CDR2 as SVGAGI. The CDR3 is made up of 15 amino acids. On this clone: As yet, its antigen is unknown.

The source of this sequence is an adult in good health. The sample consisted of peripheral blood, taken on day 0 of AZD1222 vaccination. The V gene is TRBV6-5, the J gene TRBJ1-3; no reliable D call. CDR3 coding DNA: TGTGCCAGCAGCCCGACCGTGCTCTCGGGAAACACCATATATTTT. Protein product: CASSPTVLSGNTIYF.